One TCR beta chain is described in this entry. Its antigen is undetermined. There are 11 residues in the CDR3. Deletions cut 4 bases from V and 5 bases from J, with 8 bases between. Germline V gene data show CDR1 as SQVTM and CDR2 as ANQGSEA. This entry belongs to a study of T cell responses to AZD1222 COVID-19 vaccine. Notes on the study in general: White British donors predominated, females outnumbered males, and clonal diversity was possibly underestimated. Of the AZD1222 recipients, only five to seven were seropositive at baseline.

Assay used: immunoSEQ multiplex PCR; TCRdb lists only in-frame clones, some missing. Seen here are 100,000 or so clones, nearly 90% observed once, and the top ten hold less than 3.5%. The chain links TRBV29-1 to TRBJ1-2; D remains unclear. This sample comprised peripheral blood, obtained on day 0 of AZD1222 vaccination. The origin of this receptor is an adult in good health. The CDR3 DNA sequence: TGCAGCGTTGGTGACGGTTATGGCTACACCTTC. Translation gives CSVGDGYGYTF.